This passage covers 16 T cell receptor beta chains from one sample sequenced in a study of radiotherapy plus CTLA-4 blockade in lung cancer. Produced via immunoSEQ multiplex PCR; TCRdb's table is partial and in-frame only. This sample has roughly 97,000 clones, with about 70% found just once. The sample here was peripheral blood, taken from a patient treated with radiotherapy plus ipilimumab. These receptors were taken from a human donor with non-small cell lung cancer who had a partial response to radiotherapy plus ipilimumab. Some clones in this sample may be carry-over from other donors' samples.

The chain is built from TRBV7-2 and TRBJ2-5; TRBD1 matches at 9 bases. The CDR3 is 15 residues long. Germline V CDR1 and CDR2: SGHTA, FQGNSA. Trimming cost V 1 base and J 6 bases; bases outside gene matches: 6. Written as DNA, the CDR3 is TGTGCCAGCAGCTTAGGGGGGACAGGGAAAAAGACCCAGTACTTC. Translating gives CASSLGGTGKKTQYF.

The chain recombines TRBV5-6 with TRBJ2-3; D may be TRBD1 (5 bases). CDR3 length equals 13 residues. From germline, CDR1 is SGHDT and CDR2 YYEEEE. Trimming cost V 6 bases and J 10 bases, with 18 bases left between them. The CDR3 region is CASTREVGAPQYF. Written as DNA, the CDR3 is TGTGCCAGCACCAGGGAAGTTGGAGCCCCGCAGTATTTT.

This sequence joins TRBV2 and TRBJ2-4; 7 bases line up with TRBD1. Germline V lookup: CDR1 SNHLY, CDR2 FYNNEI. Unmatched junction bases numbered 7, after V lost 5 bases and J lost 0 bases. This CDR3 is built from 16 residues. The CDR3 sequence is CASSSTGALAKNIQYF. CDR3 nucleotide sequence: TGTGCCAGCAGTAGTACAGGGGCACTAGCCAAAAACATTCAGTACTTC.

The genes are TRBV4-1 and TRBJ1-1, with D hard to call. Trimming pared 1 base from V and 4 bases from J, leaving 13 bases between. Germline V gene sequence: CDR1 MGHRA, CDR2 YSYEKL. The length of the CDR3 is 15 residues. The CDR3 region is CASSQAGVFVTEAFF. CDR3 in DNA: TGCGCCAGCAGCCAAGCCGGGGTGTTCGTCACTGAAGCTTTCTTT.

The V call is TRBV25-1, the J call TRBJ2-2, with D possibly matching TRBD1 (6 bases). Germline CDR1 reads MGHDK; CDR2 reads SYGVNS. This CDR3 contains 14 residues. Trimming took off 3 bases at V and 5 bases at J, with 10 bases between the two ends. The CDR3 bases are TGTGCCAGCAGTGACTACAGGGTGACCGGGGAGCTGTTTTTT. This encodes CASSDYRVTGELFF. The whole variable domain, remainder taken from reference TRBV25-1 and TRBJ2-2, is EADIYQTPRYLVIGTGKKITLECSQTMGHDKMYWYQQDPGMELHLIHYSYGVNSTEKGDLSSESTVSRIRTEHFPLTLESARPSHTSQYLCASSDYRVTGELFFGEGSRLTVL.

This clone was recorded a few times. Here the CDR3 reads CASSLGQSSYEQYF. The CDR3 DNA follows: TGCGCCAGCAGCTTGGGACAAAGCTCCTACGAGCAGTACTTC. The gene calls are TRBV5-1 and TRBJ2-7; D gene ambiguous. CDR1 and CDR2 (germline): SGHRS, YFSETQ. V was clipped by 0 bases and J by 0 bases, with 7 bases between them. The CDR3 is made up of 14 amino acids.

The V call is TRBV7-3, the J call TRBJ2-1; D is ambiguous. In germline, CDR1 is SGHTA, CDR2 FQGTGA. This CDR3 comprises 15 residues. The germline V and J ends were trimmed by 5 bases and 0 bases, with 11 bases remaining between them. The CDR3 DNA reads TGTGCCAGCAGCCCTACCAAGAGCTCCTACAATGAGCAGTTCTTC. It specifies CASSPTKSSYNEQFF.

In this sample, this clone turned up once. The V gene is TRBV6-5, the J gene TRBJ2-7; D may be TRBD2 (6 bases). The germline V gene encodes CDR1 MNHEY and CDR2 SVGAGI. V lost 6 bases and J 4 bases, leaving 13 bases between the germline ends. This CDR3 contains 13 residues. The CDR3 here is CASRTGGRYEQYF. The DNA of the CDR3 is TGTGCCAGCAGGACCGGGGGTAGATACGAGCAGTACTTC.

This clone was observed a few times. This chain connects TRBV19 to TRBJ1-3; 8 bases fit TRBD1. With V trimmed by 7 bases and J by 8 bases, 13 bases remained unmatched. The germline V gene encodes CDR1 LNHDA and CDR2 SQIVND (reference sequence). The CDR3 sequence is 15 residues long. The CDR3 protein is CASTLNRGKGDTIYF. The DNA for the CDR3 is TGTGCCAGTACCCTCAACAGGGGGAAAGGAGACACCATATATTTT.

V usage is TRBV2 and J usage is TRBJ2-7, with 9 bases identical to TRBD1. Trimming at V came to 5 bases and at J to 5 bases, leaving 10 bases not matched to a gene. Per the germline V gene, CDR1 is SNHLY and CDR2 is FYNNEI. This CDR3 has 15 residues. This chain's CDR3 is CASSSSGTGLNEQYF. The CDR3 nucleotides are TGTGCCAGCAGTTCTTCCGGGACAGGGTTAAACGAGCAGTACTTC.

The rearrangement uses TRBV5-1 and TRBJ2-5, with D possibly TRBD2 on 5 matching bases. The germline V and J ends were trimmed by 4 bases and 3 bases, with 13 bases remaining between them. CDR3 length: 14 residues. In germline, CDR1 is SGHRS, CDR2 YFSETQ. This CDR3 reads CASSHTADKETQYF. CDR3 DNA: TGCGCCAGCAGCCACACAGCGGATAAAGAGACCCAGTACTTC.

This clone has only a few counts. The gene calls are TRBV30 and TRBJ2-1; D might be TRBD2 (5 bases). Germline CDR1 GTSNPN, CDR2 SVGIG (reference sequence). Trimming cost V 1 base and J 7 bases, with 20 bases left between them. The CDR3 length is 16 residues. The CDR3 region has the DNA TGTGCCTGGAGTGCCCCCCGGGCCCGGACGGGGAATGAGCAGTTCTTC. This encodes CAWSAPRARTGNEQFF.

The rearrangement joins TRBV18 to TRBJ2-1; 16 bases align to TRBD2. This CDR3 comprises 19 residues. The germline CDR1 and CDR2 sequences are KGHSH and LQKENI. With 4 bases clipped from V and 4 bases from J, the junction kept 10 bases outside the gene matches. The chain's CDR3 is CASSRRGTSGGASYNEQFF. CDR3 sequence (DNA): TGTGCCAGCTCACGGCGGGGGACTAGCGGGGGGGCCTCATACAATGAGCAGTTCTTC. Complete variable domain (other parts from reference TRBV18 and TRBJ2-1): NAGVMQNPRHLVRRRGQEARLRCSPMKGHSHVYWYRQLPEEGLKFMVYLQKENIIDESGMPKERFSAEFPKEGPSILRIQQVVRGDSAAYFCASSRRGTSGGASYNEQFFGPGTRLTVL.

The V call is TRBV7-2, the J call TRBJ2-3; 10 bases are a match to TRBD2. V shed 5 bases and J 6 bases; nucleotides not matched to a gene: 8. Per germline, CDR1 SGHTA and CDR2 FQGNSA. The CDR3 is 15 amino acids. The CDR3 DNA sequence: TGTGCCAGCAGCCCACAGCGGGGGGGGCCGGATACGCAGTATTTT. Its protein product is CASSPQRGGPDTQYF.

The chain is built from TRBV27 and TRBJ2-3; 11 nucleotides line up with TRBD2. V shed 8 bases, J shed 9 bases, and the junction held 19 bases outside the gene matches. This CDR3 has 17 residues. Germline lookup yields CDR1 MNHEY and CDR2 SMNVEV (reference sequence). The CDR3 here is CASRFIAGGPGVNTQYF. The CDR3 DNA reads TGTGCCAGCCGCTTTATAGCGGGAGGGCCGGGGGTGAACACGCAGTATTTT.

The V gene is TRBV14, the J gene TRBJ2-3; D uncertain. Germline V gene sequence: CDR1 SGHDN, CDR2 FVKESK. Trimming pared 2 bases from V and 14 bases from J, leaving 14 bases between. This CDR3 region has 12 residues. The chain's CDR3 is CASSQFRLSWYF. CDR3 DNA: TGTGCCAGCAGCCAATTCCGTCTGAGTTGGTATTTT.